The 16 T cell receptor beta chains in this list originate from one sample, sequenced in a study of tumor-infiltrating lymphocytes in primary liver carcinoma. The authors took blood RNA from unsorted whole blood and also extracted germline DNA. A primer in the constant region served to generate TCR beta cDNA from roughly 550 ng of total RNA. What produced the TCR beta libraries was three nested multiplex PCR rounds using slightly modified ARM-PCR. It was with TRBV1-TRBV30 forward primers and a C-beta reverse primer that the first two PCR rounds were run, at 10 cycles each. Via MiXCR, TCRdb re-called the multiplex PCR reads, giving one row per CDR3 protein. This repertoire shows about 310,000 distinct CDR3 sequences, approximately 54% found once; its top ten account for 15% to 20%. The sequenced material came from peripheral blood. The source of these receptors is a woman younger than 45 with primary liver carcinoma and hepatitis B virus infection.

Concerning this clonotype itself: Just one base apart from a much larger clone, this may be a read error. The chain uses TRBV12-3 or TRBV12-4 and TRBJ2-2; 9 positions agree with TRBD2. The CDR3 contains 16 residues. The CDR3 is CASSFVLAGNIGELFF. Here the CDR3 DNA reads TGTGCCAGCAGTTTCGTCCTAGCGGGAAACATCGGGGAGCTGTTTTTT.

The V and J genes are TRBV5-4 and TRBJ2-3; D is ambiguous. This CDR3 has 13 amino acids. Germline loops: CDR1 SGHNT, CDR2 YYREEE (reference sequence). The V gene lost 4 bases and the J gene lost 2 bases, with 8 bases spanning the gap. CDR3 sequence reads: CASSKSLTDTQYF. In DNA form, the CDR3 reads TGTGCCAGCAGCAAAAGCCTCACAGATACGCAGTATTTT.

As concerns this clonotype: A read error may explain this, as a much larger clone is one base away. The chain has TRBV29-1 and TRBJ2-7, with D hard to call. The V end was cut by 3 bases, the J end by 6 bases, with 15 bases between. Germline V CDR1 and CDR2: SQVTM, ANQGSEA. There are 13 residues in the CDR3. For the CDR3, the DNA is TGCAGCGTTGATGGGCAGGCCTCCCGCGAGCAGTACTTC. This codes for CSVDGQASREQYF.

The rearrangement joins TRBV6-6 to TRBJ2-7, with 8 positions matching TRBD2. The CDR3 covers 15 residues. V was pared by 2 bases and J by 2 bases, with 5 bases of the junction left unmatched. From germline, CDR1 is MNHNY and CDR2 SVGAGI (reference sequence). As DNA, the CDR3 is TGTGCCAGCAGTTACCTTAGCGGGACCCCCTACGAGCAGTACTTC. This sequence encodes CASSYLSGTPYEQYF.

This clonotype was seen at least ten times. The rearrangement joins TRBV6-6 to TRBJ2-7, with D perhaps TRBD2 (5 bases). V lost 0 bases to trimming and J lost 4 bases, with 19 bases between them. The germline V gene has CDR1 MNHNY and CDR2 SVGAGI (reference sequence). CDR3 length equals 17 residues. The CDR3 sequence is CASSYSSGRGSGYEQYF. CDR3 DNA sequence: TGTGCCAGCAGTTACTCCTCCGGTCGTGGCTCGGGGTACGAGCAGTACTTC.

CDR3 residues: CASSLIAKSQETQYF. The CDR3 bases are TGTGCCAGCAGTTTAATAGCGAAGTCCCAAGAGACCCAGTACTTC. The chain combines TRBV12-3 or TRBV12-4 with TRBJ2-5; a weak D match, TRBD2 (5 bases). V was cut by 2 bases and J by 1 base, with 11 bases left in between. The CDR3 is 15 residues long.

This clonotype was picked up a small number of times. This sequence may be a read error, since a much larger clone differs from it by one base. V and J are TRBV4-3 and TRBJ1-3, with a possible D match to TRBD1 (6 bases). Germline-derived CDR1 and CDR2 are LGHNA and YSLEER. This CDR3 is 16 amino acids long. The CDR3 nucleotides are TGCGCCGGCAGCCAAGGGGGAGTTGGCTCTGGAAACACCATATATTTT. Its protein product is CAGSQGGVGSGNTIYF.

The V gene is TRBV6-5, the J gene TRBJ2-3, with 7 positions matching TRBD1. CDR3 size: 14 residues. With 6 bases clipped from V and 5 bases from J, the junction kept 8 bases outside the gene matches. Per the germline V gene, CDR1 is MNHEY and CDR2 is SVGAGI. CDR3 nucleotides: TGTGCCAGCAGGAGGGGGCCCGGAGTAGATACGCAGTATTTT. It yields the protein CASRRGPGVDTQYF.

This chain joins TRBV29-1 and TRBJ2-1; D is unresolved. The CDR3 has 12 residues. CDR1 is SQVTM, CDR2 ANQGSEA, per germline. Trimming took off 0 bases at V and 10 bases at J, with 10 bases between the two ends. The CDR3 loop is CSVEDWTAEQFF. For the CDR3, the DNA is TGCAGCGTTGAAGATTGGACGGCCGAGCAGTTCTTC.

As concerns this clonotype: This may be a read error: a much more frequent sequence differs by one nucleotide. The CDR3 region has the DNA TGTGCCAGCACTCTCTCGGGTAGGGTAAGAGATACGCAGTATTTT. This translates into CASTLSGRVRDTQYF. The genes are TRBV6-5 and TRBJ2-3; D is unresolved. This CDR3 is built from 15 residues. Germline CDR1 is MNHEY and CDR2 is SVGAGI. V was pared by 7 bases and J by 5 bases, with 19 bases between.

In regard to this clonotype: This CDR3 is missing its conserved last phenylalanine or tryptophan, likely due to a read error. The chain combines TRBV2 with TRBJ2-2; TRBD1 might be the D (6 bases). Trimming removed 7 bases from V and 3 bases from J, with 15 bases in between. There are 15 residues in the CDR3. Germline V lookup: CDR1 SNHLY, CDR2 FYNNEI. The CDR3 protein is CASTGDPGDTGELFS. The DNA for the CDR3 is TGTGCCAGCACCGGTGACCCAGGGGACACCGGGGAGCTGTTTTCT.

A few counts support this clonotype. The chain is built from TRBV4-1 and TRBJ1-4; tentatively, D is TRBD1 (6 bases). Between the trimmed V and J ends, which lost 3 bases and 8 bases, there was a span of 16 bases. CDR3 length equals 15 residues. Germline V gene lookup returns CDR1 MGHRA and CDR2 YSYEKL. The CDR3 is CASSHSDRLDEKLFF. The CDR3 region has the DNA TGCGCCAGCAGCCACTCAGACAGGCTGGACGAAAAACTGTTTTTT.

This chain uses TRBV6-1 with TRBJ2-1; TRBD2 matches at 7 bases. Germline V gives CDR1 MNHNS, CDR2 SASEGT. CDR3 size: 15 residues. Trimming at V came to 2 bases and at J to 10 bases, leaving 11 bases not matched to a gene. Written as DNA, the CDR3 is TGTGCCAGCAGTGAAAGGTTATCGGGAGGCCACGAGCAGTTCTTC. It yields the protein CASSERLSGGHEQFF.

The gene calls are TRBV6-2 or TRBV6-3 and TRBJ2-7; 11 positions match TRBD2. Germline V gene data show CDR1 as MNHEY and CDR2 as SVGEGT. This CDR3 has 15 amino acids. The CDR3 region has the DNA TGTGCTAGCTCCACGACTAGCGGGGACTCATACGAGCAGTACTTC. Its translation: CASSTTSGDSYEQYF.

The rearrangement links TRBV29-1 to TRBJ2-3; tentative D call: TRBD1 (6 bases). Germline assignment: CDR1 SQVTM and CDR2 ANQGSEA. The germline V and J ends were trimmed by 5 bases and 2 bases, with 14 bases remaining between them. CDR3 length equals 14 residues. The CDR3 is CSVHRDIDTDTQYF. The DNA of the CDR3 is TGCAGCGTTCACCGGGACATAGACACAGATACGCAGTATTTT.

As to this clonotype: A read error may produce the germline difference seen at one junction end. The chain's CDR3 is CASSDSLVGNVLAF. CDR3 nucleotides: TGTGCCAGCAGTGACTCCCTGGTAGGCAACGTCCTGGCTTTC. The V and J genes are TRBV6-1 and TRBJ2-6; D gene unclear. The CDR3 spans 14 residues. CDR1 and CDR2 from the germline V gene are MNHNS and SASEGT.